The T cell receptor beta chain described here comes from a study of molecular identifiers for immune sequencing clone quantification. This CDR3 region has 15 residues. The germline V gene has CDR1 LNHNV and CDR2 YYDKDF (reference sequence). Trimming took 3 bases from V and 2 from J; bases not matched to a gene: 3. Between about 19,000 and 1,100,000 sorted cells, with 10%, 30% or 50% RNA, yielded naive CD8 libraries. This clonotype was recorded only once. TCRdb re-analysed the PCR reads in MiXCR, keeping a single row per CDR3 protein. The table lists some 590,000 distinct CDR3 sequences, 25% of them singletons.

Sample: naive CD8+ T cells from blood, with Jurkat cell RNA spiked in. The subset was: FACS-sorted CD8+CD4-CCR7+CD45RA+ naive T cells. The rearrangement uses TRBV15 and TRBJ2-3; 9 nucleotides align to TRBD1. This receptor was obtained from a human donor in good health. Some libraries in this study had Jurkat cell RNA spiked in. CDR3 sequence: CATSSRTGATDTQYF. The CDR3, as DNA: TGTGCCACCAGCAGCCGGACAGGGGCCACAGATACGCAGTATTTT.